This TCR beta chain was sequenced in a study of regulatory T cells in long-lasting Graves disease (dated by TCRdb to about 2021). Notes on the research overall: This study used TCR sequencing and RNA sequencing of peripheral blood to compare persistent Graves' disease patients against newly diagnosed Graves' disease patients. The study was conducted in China and was registered as a clinical trial. A total of around 33 samples underwent TCR sequencing, from around 13 patients with persistent Graves' disease and roughly 20 patients with newly diagnosed Graves' disease.

CDR1 is given as DFQATT and CDR2 as SNEGSKA, both from the germline V gene (reference sequence). The CDR3 runs 14 residues from the cysteine to the phenylalanine. The sequence is cut down to CDR3 DNA, 42 bases in frame from base 1. V ends up 3 bases short and J 9 bases short, with an unmatched junction base count of 9. For both TCR sequencing and RNA sequencing, RNA was extracted from PBMCs using TRIzol. Graves' disease was diagnosed according to American Thyroid Association guidelines. The patients came from an endocrinology department in Xi'an, China. From each patient, approximately 10 milliliters of peripheral blood was collected into an EDTA anticoagulant tube. Ficoll Paque Plus density gradient separation was used to isolate PBMCs, and no additional T cell sorting was done. An Agilent 2100 Bioanalyzer and agarose gel were used to check RNA quality, while a NanoDrop 2000 measured RNA concentration.

In regard to this clonotype: Its antigen specificity is not known. No much larger clonotype is one base removed from it; base qualities were not supplied.

Study-wide findings and limitations: Lower TCR Shannon entropy and fewer highly expanded clones were observed in persistent Graves' disease patients than in newly diagnosed patients, which suggested clonal expansion. As a limitation, the authors acknowledged that the small sample size may reduce accuracy. TRBV28, TRBJ1-2 and TRBJ2-5 were preferentially used in persistent disease, while TRBV20-1 and TRBJ2-1 were favored in newly diagnosed disease. The study examined only peripheral blood because the primary lesion, thyroid tissue, could not be accessed. More public clonotypes were shared among persistent patients (2,741) than among newly diagnosed patients (966).

The public reads were quality trimmed at Q25 with fastp and then assembled into clones with MiXCR by TCRdb, keeping productive beta chains. Each CDR3 protein appears once, grouped with its most common genes and DNA. This sample comprises about 590 distinct CDR3 sequences, 64% of them detected only once. The top ten hold more than 9% of the sample. The chain couples TRBV20-1 to TRBJ2-1, with 9 bases matching TRBD2. This clonotype originated in a female donor with Graves disease. Donor details come from another sample of the same person, matched by shared clones. The material was peripheral blood mononuclear cells (PBMCs), obtained with antithyroid drug treatment, in newly diagnosed or persistent Graves disease (not recorded which). Here is the DNA: TGCAGTGCTAGGGAGGACCTAGCGGGAAGTGAGCAGTTCTTC. This is translated as CSAREDLAGSEQFF.